Listed here are 21 T cell receptor beta chains from one sample, sequenced in a study of cytomegalovirus exposure and HLA in healthy donors. 60 Vbeta and 13 Jbeta primers were used in PCR. The table came from immunoSEQ multiplex PCR; TCRdb's copy has only in-frame clones and leaves some out. The sample consists of 160,000 or so clones, 80% of them appearing once. The sample taken for sequencing was PBMCs. The receptor set was obtained from a man younger than 30 in good health and CMV-seropositive.

The V call is TRBV5-1, the J call TRBJ2-7; the match to TRBD2 covers 9 bases. Looked up from germline, CDR1 is SGHRS and CDR2 is YFSETQ. J lost 3 bases, V lost 1 base, and 8 bases had no gene match. The CDR3 has 16 residues. This CDR3 reads CASSLRSASGDYEQYF. CDR3 sequence (DNA): TGCGCCAGCAGCTTGAGGTCCGCTAGCGGGGACTACGAGCAGTACTTC.

The V gene is TRBV5-4, the J gene TRBJ1-1; D might be TRBD1 (5 bases). Germline-derived CDR1 and CDR2 are SGHNT and YYREEE (reference sequence). This CDR3 is built from 15 residues. V shed 3 bases and J shed 8 bases, with 20 bases lying between them. The CDR3 here is CASSSRAQGGFEAFF. In DNA form, the CDR3 reads TGTGCCAGCAGCTCTCGCGCGCAGGGCGGCTTCGAAGCTTTCTTT.

V and J are TRBV12-5 and TRBJ2-2; TRBD1 matches 7 bases. CDR1 LGHNT and CDR2 FRNRAP come from the germline V gene. CDR3 length: 14 residues. The ends lost 5 bases at V and 6 bases at J; junction bases unmatched: 6. The CDR3 here is CASGLGQGAGELFF. DNA of the CDR3: TGTGCTAGTGGTCTTGGCCAGGGGGCCGGGGAGCTGTTTTTT.

This clone appeared a few times. The chain combines TRBV19 with TRBJ1-3; D is uncertain. The V end was cut by 3 bases, the J end by 4 bases, with 13 bases between. CDR1 and CDR2 (germline): LNHDA, SQIVND (reference sequence). This CDR3 region has 15 residues. The CDR3 here is CASSISSGTGNTIYF. The CDR3 bases are TGTGCCAGTAGTATCTCGTCGGGTACCGGAAACACCATATATTTT.

A note on this clone: The same CDR3 is also encoded by other DNA sequences in this sample. V is TRBV4-1 and J is TRBJ2-7; 10 positions match TRBD1. The germline V gene has CDR1 MGHRA and CDR2 YSYEKL. Losses at the gene ends were 4 bases for V and 2 bases for J; bases not matched to a gene: 2. This CDR3 is 14 amino acids long. The CDR3 DNA follows: TGCGCCAGCAGCCTCGGACAGGGGGCCTACGAGCAGTACTTC. Translating gives CASSLGQGAYEQYF.

This chain links TRBV9 with TRBJ2-1; TRBD1 matches at 8 bases. V was clipped by 0 bases and J by 4 bases; unmatched bases: 3. Looked up from germline, CDR1 is SGDLS and CDR2 is YYNGEE. This CDR3 comprises 15 residues. CDR3 sequence: CASSVGQGNYNEQFF. In DNA form, the CDR3 reads TGTGCCAGCAGCGTAGGACAGGGGAATTACAATGAGCAGTTCTTC.

This clone has a single count. The gene calls are TRBV10-1 and TRBJ1-1; tentative D call: TRBD1 (5 bases). The CDR3 is 15 amino acids. Between the trimmed V and J ends, which lost 3 bases and 10 bases, there was a span of 21 bases. CDR1 is WNHNN, CDR2 SYGVQD, per germline (reference sequence). CDR3 in amino acids: CASSEGLWQGPGAFF. The CDR3 DNA follows: TGCGCCAGCAGTGAAGGTTTATGGCAGGGTCCTGGAGCTTTCTTT.

The table lists this clone with a count of one. J is TRBJ1-2 and V is TRBV15; D unclear. CDR1 LNHNV and CDR2 YYDKDF come from the germline V gene (reference sequence). The CDR3 length is 15 residues. Trimming left V 0 bases short and J 0 bases short, with 8 bases between. Written as DNA, the CDR3 is TGTGCCACCAGCAGAGACCCAGGTTCTAACTATGGCTACACCTTC. This encodes CATSRDPGSNYGYTF.

The V gene is TRBV13, the J gene TRBJ2-1; D ambiguous. V was shortened by 4 bases and J by 2 bases, with 3 bases between the two germline ends. CDR3 length equals 12 residues. The germline V gene encodes CDR1 PRHDT and CDR2 FYEKMQ (reference sequence). This chain's CDR3 is CASSSAYNEQFF. DNA for the CDR3: TGTGCCAGCAGCTCTGCCTACAATGAGCAGTTCTTC.

The chain combines TRBV19 with TRBJ2-7; TRBD2 aligns across 8 bases. The germline V gene has CDR1 LNHDA and CDR2 SQIVND (reference sequence). The CDR3 has 14 amino acids. Trimming removed 3 bases from V and 7 bases from J; junction bases left unmatched: 8. The CDR3 region is CASSISGSPFEQYF. For the CDR3, the DNA is TGTGCCAGTAGTATCAGCGGGAGCCCTTTTGAGCAGTACTTC.

This chain joins TRBV19 and TRBJ2-2, with D maybe TRBD1 (5 bases). Germline values: CDR1 LNHDA, CDR2 SQIVND (reference sequence). CDR3 length: 16 residues. Deletions cut 9 bases from V and 0 bases from J, with 17 bases between. The CDR3 loop reads CASSLVRATNTGELFF. CDR3 coding DNA: TGTGCCAGCTCCCTCGTCAGGGCCACGAACACCGGGGAGCTGTTTTTT.

This clone is a singleton in its sample. The J gene is TRBJ1-6, the V gene TRBV21-1; the table's D gene call, TRBD1, was not cross checked with the DNA. TRBV21-1 represents a pseudogene. The CDR3 extends over 17 amino acids. CDR3 DNA: TGTGCCAGCAGCAATGGCCGACAGGGACAGGGATTGTCACCCCTCCACTTT. Translated, it gives CASSNGRQGQGLSPLHF.

CDR3 DNA: TGTGCCAGCAGAGGCAGACTCACAGATACGCAGTATTTT. Protein: CASRGRLTDTQYF. The V call is TRBV6-5, the J call TRBJ2-3; D ambiguous. The germline V gene encodes CDR1 MNHEY and CDR2 SVGAGI. The CDR3 is 13 residues long. V gave up 6 bases and J gave up 2 bases, with 9 bases separating them.

The rearrangement links TRBV7-2 to TRBJ1-2, with 9 nucleotides matching TRBD1. The J segment lost 4 bases and the V segment lost 5 bases, leaving 5 bases of the junction unmatched. The CDR3 runs to 14 residues. From germline, CDR1 is SGHTA and CDR2 FQGNSA. For the CDR3, the DNA is TGTGCCAGCAGCCCAGGGACAGGGAGCTATGGCTACACCTTC. Its protein is CASSPGTGSYGYTF.

This rearrangement joins TRBV27 to TRBJ2-7; the D gene is possibly TRBD2 (6 bases). V lost 6 bases to trimming and J lost 0 bases, with 15 bases between them. This CDR3 spans 15 amino acids. Germline V CDR1 and CDR2: MNHEY, SMNVEV (reference sequence). CDR3 nucleotide sequence: TGTGCCAGCAGAAGGGACTTCCTTATCTCCTACGAGCAGTACTTC. Amino acid sequence: CASRRDFLISYEQYF.

The table lists this clone with a count of one. V gene TRBV6-6 combines with J gene TRBJ1-2; 9 bases align to TRBD1. With 0 bases clipped from V and 6 bases from J, the junction kept 5 bases outside the gene matches. CDR3 length: 15 amino acids. Germline CDR1 is MNHNY and CDR2 is SVGAGI (reference sequence). CDR3 sequence (DNA): TGTGCCAGCAGTTACTCTACAGGGGGCCGGGATGGCTACACCTTC. It specifies CASSYSTGGRDGYTF.

V gene TRBV2 combines with J gene TRBJ1-2, with TRBD1 identical over 9 bases. V lost 8 bases to trimming and J lost 8 bases; unmatched junction nucleotides: 12. Germline CDR1 is SNHLY and CDR2 is FYNNEI. The CDR3 totals 14 residues. CDR3: CASVRDREMEGYTF. CDR3 nucleotide sequence: TGTGCCAGCGTTCGGGACAGGGAAATGGAGGGCTACACCTTC. Using reference TRBV2 and TRBJ1-2 for the parts outside the CDR3, the full variable domain is EPEVTQTPSHQVTQMGQEVILRCVPISNHLYFYWYRQILGQKVEFLVSFYNNEISEKSEIFDDQFSVERPDGSNFTLKIRSTKLEDSAMYFCASVRDREMEGYTFGSGTRLTVV.

This sequence joins TRBV10-3 and TRBJ2-7, with 10 bases fitting TRBD2. The V gene end was trimmed by 8 bases and the J gene end by 1 base; junction bases not matched to a gene: 2. Germline CDR1 ENHRY, CDR2 SYGVKD. CDR3 length equals 13 residues. The CDR3 sequence: CAIGLADSYEQYF. DNA for the CDR3: TGTGCCATCGGACTAGCGGATTCCTACGAGCAGTACTTC.

The chain has TRBV9 and TRBJ2-2, with 7 bases matching TRBD2. There are 14 residues in the CDR3. Germline values: CDR1 SGDLS, CDR2 YYNGEE. The V segment lost 0 bases and the J segment 6 bases; nucleotides outside the gene matches: 2. This chain's CDR3 is CASSVGGGAGELFF. Here the CDR3 DNA reads TGTGCCAGCAGCGTAGGGGGAGGGGCCGGGGAGCTGTTTTTT.

The V gene is TRBV5-4, the J gene TRBJ1-4; D gene ambiguous. This CDR3 has 14 residues. V was cut by 4 bases and J by 7 bases, with 14 bases left in between. From germline, CDR1 is SGHNT and CDR2 YYREEE (reference sequence). CDR3: CASSVRAGSEKLFF. DNA of the CDR3: TGTGCCAGCAGCGTGAGAGCGGGGAGTGAAAAACTGTTTTTT.

Worth noting for this clone: This sample includes further DNA sequences coding for the same CDR3. J is TRBJ1-6 and V is TRBV14; D remains unclear. The ends were cut back, 0 bases at V and 7 bases at J, with 7 bases in the middle. The CDR3 runs to 14 residues. The germline gives CDR1 SGHDN, CDR2 FVKESK. In DNA form, the CDR3 reads TGTGCCAGCAGCCAAGAAACGGGAAATTCACCCCTCCACTTT. Encoded protein: CASSQETGNSPLHF.